This is a list of T cell receptor beta chains from one sample in a study of glioma-infiltrating T cells. TCRdb reprocessed the multiplex PCR reads via MiXCR and lists one record per CDR3 protein. The sample contains 300,000 to 400,000 distinct CDR3 sequences, roughly two fifths of which appear only once. Sequenced material: glioma tissue, nonneoplastic brain tissue, or PBMCs (not recorded which). Every receptor here comes from a human donor with low-grade glioma or glioblastoma, undergoing nonglioma brain surgery, or in good health (not recorded which). CDR3s leave out the opening cysteine and the closing phenylalanine or tryptophan. Fields, in order: J gene, V gene, CDR3 protein.

J: TRBJ1-1
V: TRBV30
CDR3: AWTLAGPTEAF

J: TRBJ2-1
V: TRBV2
CDR3: ASSEGLGLAVYNEQF

J: TRBJ1-1
V: TRBV4-1
CDR3: ASNQDRNTEAF

J: TRBJ1-2
V: TRBV19
CDR3: ASSRPGQGDYGYT

J: TRBJ2-1
V: TRBV20-1
CDR3: SALDLAGGNEQF

J: TRBJ2-1
V: TRBV4-2
CDR3: ASSFNSGDNEQS

J: TRBJ2-3
V: TRBV7-2
CDR3: ASSLGWSDTDTQY

J: TRBJ1-1
V: TRBV20-1
CDR3: SARRKNTEAF

J: TRBJ1-5
V: TRBV28
CDR3: ASSPRVGQPQH

J: TRBJ2-4
V: TRBV20-1
CDR3: SANSEGAKNIQY

J: TRBJ1-1
V: TRBV18
CDR3: ASSPDRGSTEAF

J: TRBJ2-1
V: TRBV7-2
CDR3: ASSQSISYEQF

J: TRBJ2-3
V: TRBV6-2/TRBV6-3
CDR3: ASGPGDSRQDTQY

J: TRBJ1-1
V: TRBV4-3
CDR3: ASSQDRNTEAF

J: TRBJ1-5
V: TRBV4-2
CDR3: ASSQERGTGSFQPQH

J: TRBJ1-1
V: TRBV7-9
CDR3: ASSLGRATEAF

J: TRBJ2-1
V: TRBV19
CDR3: ASSIEDSSWNEQF

J: TRBJ2-3
V: TRBV28
CDR3: ASSLWPLAGGQPSTDTQY

J: TRBJ2-3
V: TRBV7-2
CDR3: ASSLDYHITDTQY

J: TRBJ1-2
V: TRBV19
CDR3: ASSIGRGGYT

J: TRBJ2-1
V: TRBV3-1
CDR3: ASRRTSSPEQF

J: TRBJ1-5
V: TRBV20-1
CDR3: SAGGGDQPQH

J: TRBJ1-1
V: TRBV4-1
CDR3: ASSQGWGKNTEAF

J: TRBJ1-6
V: TRBV7-2
CDR3: ASSRDRALSGSPLH

J: TRBJ2-1
V: TRBV7-9
CDR3: ASSPSSGVFYNEQF

J: TRBJ1-5
V: TRBV6-1
CDR3: ASSGPGQGQGNQPQH

J: TRBJ1-5
V: TRBV6-2/TRBV6-3
CDR3: ASTTFGGMGQTQH

J: TRBJ2-5
V: TRBV14
CDR3: ASSSSGRSKETQY

J: TRBJ2-1
V: TRBV19
CDR3: ASSPRGRASSYNEQF

J: TRBJ1-2
V: TRBV28
CDR3: ASSLRGDGYT

J: TRBJ2-1
V: TRBV20-1
CDR3: SASSRTSGVNEQF

J: TRBJ2-7
V: TRBV4-3
CDR3: ASSQGRGDHYEQY

J: TRBJ1-2
V: TRBV28
CDR3: ASTSLRFYGYT

J: TRBJ1-6
V: TRBV7-9
CDR3: ASSPVGDWSPLH

J: TRBJ1-1
V: TRBV20-1
CDR3: SATESGTSPRAF

J: TRBJ1-5
V: TRBV6-2/TRBV6-3
CDR3: ASSYSSTPWGNKGNQPQH

J: TRBJ2-1
V: TRBV24-1
CDR3: ATSDHYREQF

J: TRBJ2-7
V: TRBV27
CDR3: ASSFLGDEQY

J: TRBJ2-5
V: TRBV20-1
CDR3: SANPTGGRETQY

J: TRBJ1-1
V: TRBV27
CDR3: ASSPLGTEAF

J: TRBJ2-7
V: TRBV4-1
CDR3: ASSQGRSGGYEQY